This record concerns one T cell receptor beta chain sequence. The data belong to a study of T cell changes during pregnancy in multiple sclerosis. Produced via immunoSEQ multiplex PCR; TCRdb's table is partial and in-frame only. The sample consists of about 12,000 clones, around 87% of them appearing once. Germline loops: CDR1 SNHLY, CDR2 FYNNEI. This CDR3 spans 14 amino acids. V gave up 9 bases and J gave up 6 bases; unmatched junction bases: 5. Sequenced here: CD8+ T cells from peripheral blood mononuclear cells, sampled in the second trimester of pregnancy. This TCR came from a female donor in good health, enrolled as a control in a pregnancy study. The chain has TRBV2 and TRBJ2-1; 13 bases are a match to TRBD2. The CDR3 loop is CASGLAGEFNEQFF. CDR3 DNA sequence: TGTGCCAGTGGACTAGCGGGAGAATTCAATGAGCAGTTCTTC.